This record covers a single T cell receptor (beta chain). The antigen remains undetermined. Some clones are missing from TCRdb's copy, which holds only in-frame ones; the method was immunoSEQ multiplex PCR. The table includes 50,000 to 80,000 clones, roughly nine tenths detected once. The sample originates from a study of graft-versus-host responses after intestinal transplantation. Study-level points and caveats: Peak levels of circulating GvH clones tracked with early post-transplant HvG declines.

V was trimmed by 1 base and J by 8 bases, leaving 12 bases between them. Germline loops: CDR1 LNHNV, CDR2 YYDKDF (reference sequence). This CDR3 has 14 residues. The sequences come from unstimulated CD8+ T cells sorted from spleen or lymph node cells, collected before transplant. The source of this sequence is a human donor who was the organ donor for an intestinal transplant. This sequence joins TRBV15 and TRBJ2-1, with D possibly TRBD2 on 6 matching bases. CDR3 DNA sequence: TGTGCCACCAGCAGAGTAGGCAGGGAGGATGAGCAGTTCTTC. It yields the protein CATSRVGREDEQFF.